This T cell receptor beta chain was sequenced for a study of CD8+ T cells in alopecia areata. Sequencing used cDNA as its template, made by extracting RNA and reverse transcribing it. TCRdb's copy holds only in-frame clones and misses some; the assay was immunoSEQ multiplex PCR. The data show around 100,000 clones, around 50% seen once. The sample's treatment: oral pan-JAK inhibitor, 5-10 mg twice daily. The length of the CDR3 is 14 residues. Germline V lookup: CDR1 LNHDA, CDR2 SQIVND (reference sequence). V gave up 8 bases and J gave up 1 base, with 14 bases separating them. This clone was counted only a few times.

The TCR sequence derives from a human donor with alopecia areata. The material was CD8+ T cells sorted from blood, obtained at week 24, from a patient treated with tofacitinib. V is TRBV19 and J is TRBJ1-1; D call uncertain. The CDR3 sequence: CASEGGVWNTEAFF. CDR3 in DNA: TGTGCCAGTGAGGGTGGGGTCTGGAACACTGAAGCTTTCTTT.